This passage covers 23 T cell receptor beta chains from one sample sequenced in a study of T cells in localized non-small cell lung cancer (dated by TCRdb to about 2020). The library was made by the immunoSEQ multiplex PCR assay. The immuneACCESS repertoire file appears here via TCRdb, limited to in-frame rearrangements. These files lack a portion of the clones; in checked studies, under half of the deficit traces to unresolved V genes, and the cause of the others is not known. The sample has some 1,400 clones on record, over 20% of them singletons. About 29% of the sample is taken by the ten largest. The source material was normal lung tissue next to the tumor, sampled before any cancer treatment. All receptors derive from a female donor over 55 with stage I lung adenocarcinoma.

By sample share, this clone is medium-sized. The chain has TRBV11-3 and TRBJ1-5; 11 bases fit TRBD1. Germline CDR1 is SGHNT and CDR2 is YENEEA. This CDR3 is built from 14 residues. The trim removed 4 bases at V and 6 bases at J, leaving 2 bases unmatched. The CDR3 region has the DNA TGTGCCAGCAGCTGGACAGGGGGCCTTCAGCCCCAGCATTTT. This encodes CASSWTGGLQPQHF.

This rearrangement joins TRBV12-5 to TRBJ1-1, with no clear D. Germline CDR1 is LGHNT and CDR2 is FRNRAP. The CDR3 runs 11 residues. The CDR3 nucleotides are TGTGCCAGCACCCTAACGGGGGAAGCTTTCTTT. Protein sequence: CASTLTGEAFF.

This clone is medium-sized within its sample. The J gene is TRBJ1-1, the V gene TRBV10-3, with D tentatively TRBD1 (6 bases). This CDR3 comprises 15 residues. CDR1 ENHRY and CDR2 SYGVKD come from the germline V gene. Trimming took off 0 bases at V and 4 bases at J, with 12 bases between the two ends. CDR3 sequence: CAISESGQIFTEAFF. The CDR3 coding sequence is TGTGCCATCAGTGAGTCAGGACAGATTTTCACTGAAGCTTTCTTT.

This clone is judged medium-sized. This chain links TRBV6-8 with TRBJ2-5; a weak D match, TRBD2 (5 bases). Germline loops: CDR1 MNHGY, CDR2 SAAAGT. Between the trimmed V and J ends, which lost 5 bases and 2 bases, there was a span of 18 bases. The CDR3 totals 16 residues. The CDR3 region is CASSDLLRSGQETQYF. Here the CDR3 DNA reads TGTGCCAGCAGTGACCTCCTGAGGAGCGGACAAGAGACCCAGTACTTC.

This clone is large within its sample. J is TRBJ1-1 and V is TRBV19, with D unclear. V lost 3 bases to trimming and J lost 3 bases, with 8 bases between them. The CDR3 has 13 residues. The V gene's germline CDR1 is LNHDA and CDR2 SQIVND (reference sequence). CDR3 DNA: TGTGCCAGTAGTATTAGGTCAGACACTGAAGCTTTCTTT. Its translation: CASSIRSDTEAFF.

The rearrangement links TRBV11-3 to TRBJ2-3; the match to TRBD2 covers 10 bases. V was clipped by 3 bases and J by 1 base; unmatched bases: 4. CDR1 SGHNT and CDR2 YENEEA come from the germline V gene. The CDR3 is 16 amino acids. CDR3 nucleotide sequence: TGTGCCAGCAGCTTTTCTAGCGGGAGAGGCACAGATACGCAGTATTTT. It codes for CASSFSSGRGTDTQYF.

This clone has only a few counts. V usage is TRBV11-3 and J usage is TRBJ2-2, with D possibly matching TRBD2 (6 bases). The CDR3 totals 15 residues. V lost 2 bases, J lost 4 bases, and 11 bases lay in between. CDR1 SGHNT and CDR2 YENEEA come from the germline V gene. In DNA form, the CDR3 reads TGTGCCAGCAGCTTAATGGGGACTTCCACCGGGGAGCTGTTTTTT. Translation: CASSLMGTSTGELFF.

Sample share makes this clone large. This chain joins TRBV18 and TRBJ1-1, with 8 bases fitting TRBD1. This CDR3 is built from 17 residues. Germline CDR1 KGHSH, CDR2 LQKENI. V dropped 5 bases and J dropped 0; count of bases not matched to a gene: 11. DNA of the CDR3: TGTGCCAGCTCAGGACAGGGAGAGAGTGAGTTGAACACTGAAGCTTTCTTT. Amino acid sequence: CASSGQGESELNTEAFF.

V is TRBV29-1 and J is TRBJ1-1; D call uncertain. With 2 bases removed from V and 2 bases from J, the gap between germline ends came to 6 bases. This CDR3 spans 12 amino acids. Germline CDR1 is SQVTM and CDR2 is ANQGSEA. The CDR3 DNA sequence: TGCAGCGTTGAAAGGCAAAACACTGAAGCTTTCTTT. Its translation is CSVERQNTEAFF. The entire variable domain, with the rest obtained from reference TRBV29-1 and TRBJ1-1, is as follows: SAVISQKPSRDICQRGTSLTIQCQVDSQVTMMFWYRQQPGQSLTLIATANQGSEATYESGFVIDKFPISRPNLTFSTLTVSNMSPEDSSIYLCSVERQNTEAFFGQGTRLTVV.

The rearrangement links TRBV19 to TRBJ2-2; TRBD2 aligns across 11 bases. V was pared by 6 bases and J by 8 bases, with 11 bases of the junction left unmatched. Germline V gene data show CDR1 as LNHDA and CDR2 as SQIVND (reference sequence). The CDR3 sequence is 16 residues long. CDR3 residues: CASRLGLAAKGGELFF. DNA for the CDR3: TGTGCCAGTAGATTGGGACTAGCGGCGAAAGGGGGGGAGCTGTTTTTT. The full variable domain, with the rest looked up from reference TRBV19 and TRBJ2-2, is DGGITQSPKYLFRKEGQNVTLSCEQNLNHDAMYWYRQDPGQGLRLIYYSQIVNDFQKGDIAEGYSVSREKKESFPLTVTSAQKNPTAFYLCASRLGLAAKGGELFFGEGSRLTVL.

The chain recombines TRBV11-3 with TRBJ2-1; D not resolved. The ends were cut back, 5 bases at V and 5 bases at J, with 16 bases in the middle. CDR1 is SGHNT and CDR2 is YENEEA in the germline V gene. The CDR3 has 15 residues. The CDR3 DNA sequence: TGTGCCAGCAGCCCCCCGGGCAAAGCTAACAATGAGCAGTTCTTC. It translates to CASSPPGKANNEQFF.

The genes are TRBV28 and TRBJ1-1; TRBD1 is a possible D gene (5 bases). The CDR3 runs to 12 residues. V lost 8 bases to trimming and J lost 3 bases, with 10 bases between them. Per germline, CDR1 MDHEN and CDR2 SYDVKM. In DNA form, the CDR3 reads TGTGCCAGCTGGGGGTGGGACACTGAAGCTTTCTTT. It specifies CASWGWDTEAFF. Looking up the rest from reference TRBV28 and TRBJ1-1 gives the full variable domain: DVKVTQSSRYLVKRTGEKVFLECVQDMDHENMFWYRQDPGLGLRLIYFSYDVKMKEKGDIPEGYSVSREKKERFSLILESASTNQTSMYLCASWGWDTEAFFGQGTRLTVV.

The rearrangement links TRBV11-3 to TRBJ2-1; the match to TRBD2 covers 13 bases. The germline CDR1 and CDR2 sequences are SGHNT and YENEEA. This CDR3 comprises 15 residues. Trimming cost V 5 bases and J 7 bases; bases outside gene matches: 5. The chain's CDR3 is CASSLTSGRANEQFF. Here the CDR3 DNA reads TGTGCCAGCAGCCTAACTAGCGGGAGGGCGAATGAGCAGTTCTTC.

This chain links TRBV6-7 with TRBJ1-1, with D unclear. TRBV6-7 has ORF status, its function being uncertain. The CDR3 contains 11 residues. Trimming left V 7 bases short and J 0 bases short, with 3 bases between. CDR3 in amino acids: CASIMNTEAFF. DNA of the CDR3: TGTGCCAGCATCATGAACACTGAAGCTTTCTTT.

In this sample, this clone is large. V is TRBV6-8 and J is TRBJ2-2; 9 bases agree with TRBD2. Germline V gene data show CDR1 as MNHGY and CDR2 as SAAAGT. Losses at the gene ends were 6 bases for V and 7 bases for J; bases not matched to a gene: 15. The CDR3 spans 17 residues. CDR3 protein: CASSSRYSGSGSGELFF. Here the CDR3 DNA reads TGTGCCAGCAGCTCACGTTATAGCGGGAGCGGGAGCGGGGAGCTGTTTTTT.

CDR3 sequence: CASSYTDRGNYGYTF. The CDR3 bases are TGTGCCAGCAGTTATACCGACAGGGGGAACTATGGCTACACCTTC. The chain is built from TRBV6-8 and TRBJ1-2, with TRBD1 matching over 9 bases. This CDR3 contains 15 residues. The V gene's germline CDR1 is MNHGY and CDR2 SAAAGT. Trimming at V came to 3 bases and at J to 2 bases, leaving 4 bases not matched to a gene.

This rearrangement joins TRBV11-3 to TRBJ2-5, with 11 bases fitting TRBD2. V lost 3 bases to trimming and J lost 4 bases; unmatched junction nucleotides: 1. CDR3 size: 14 residues. CDR1 SGHNT and CDR2 YENEEA come from the germline V gene. The CDR3 DNA reads as TGTGCCAGCAGCTTTACTAGCGGGAGAGAGACCCAGTACTTC. Translating gives CASSFTSGRETQYF.

V usage is TRBV30 and J usage is TRBJ2-5; D may be TRBD2 (6 bases). This CDR3 is built from 12 residues. Germline CDR1 reads GTSNPN; CDR2 reads SVGIG (reference sequence). V lost 2 bases and J lost 3, with 7 bases in between. The CDR3 is CAWSPGEETQYF. In DNA, the CDR3 is TGTGCCTGGAGTCCGGGGGAAGAGACCCAGTACTTC.

The chain combines TRBV6-8 with TRBJ2-5, with 7 bases that match TRBD2. CDR3 length: 15 residues. CDR1 is MNHGY, CDR2 SAAAGT, per germline. V trimming: 7 bases; J trimming: 2 bases; junction bases outside the gene matches: 10. The CDR3 bases are TGTGCCAGCAAGAACTCGGGACTAAGACAAGAGACCCAGTACTTC. Translation: CASKNSGLRQETQYF.

Details on this clone: One junction end disagrees with the germline gene, perhaps due to a read error. The chain recombines TRBV12-5 with TRBJ2-1; 8 bases line up with TRBD2. Germline loops: CDR1 LGHNT, CDR2 FRNRAP. The CDR3 loop spans 13 amino acids. CDR3 coding DNA: TGTGCTAGTGGTTTGGTTGGGCGGGAGGAGATGATCTTC. It codes for CASGLVGREEMIF.

This chain joins TRBV11-3 and TRBJ2-7; TRBD1 matches at 10 bases. Germline trimming cut 3 bases from V and 2 bases from J; bases unmatched to any gene: 7. The length of the CDR3 is 16 residues. Germline-derived CDR1 and CDR2 are SGHNT and YENEEA. The CDR3 loop reads CASSFPPGQGTYEQYF. DNA of the CDR3: TGTGCCAGCAGCTTCCCTCCGGGACAGGGGACCTACGAGCAGTACTTC.

The gene calls are TRBV11-3 and TRBJ2-3; D might be TRBD2 (5 bases). V lost 3 bases to trimming and J lost 2 bases, with 9 bases between them. Germline V lookup: CDR1 SGHNT, CDR2 YENEEA. The CDR3 is 14 residues long. CDR3 coding DNA: TGTGCCAGCAGCTTTGACGGGGACACAGATACGCAGTATTTT. This gives the protein CASSFDGDTDTQYF.

This clone showed up just a few times. DNA for the CDR3: TGTGCCAGCAGTCATGAGCCGGGACAGGCGACCTACGAGCAGTACTTC. Encoded protein: CASSHEPGQATYEQYF. The chain uses TRBV11-3 and TRBJ2-7; TRBD1 matches at 8 bases. The CDR3 is 16 residues long. The germline V gene has CDR1 SGHNT and CDR2 YENEEA. V dropped 6 bases and J dropped 2; count of bases not matched to a gene: 12.